One and the same sample provided the 15 T cell receptor beta chains below, sequenced in a study of blood T cell repertoires in COVID-19. Clones were sequenced by immunoSEQ multiplex PCR, and TCRdb holds only the in-frame ones, with some missing. The sample yields around 370,000 clones, 90% seen once. The sequenced material came from peripheral blood. The receptors were sampled from a young man with active or convalescent COVID-19.

This clone was recorded only once. The chain is built from TRBV15 and TRBJ1-1; possible D gene TRBD1, 6 bases. The germline V gene has CDR1 LNHNV and CDR2 YYDKDF (reference sequence). CDR3 length equals 16 residues. Trimming left V 0 bases short and J 4 bases short, with 15 bases between. The CDR3 sequence: CATSRDPAGVSTEAFF. The CDR3 DNA follows: TGTGCCACCAGCAGAGATCCCGCAGGGGTTAGCACTGAAGCTTTCTTT.

The CDR3 DNA sequence: TGTGCCAGCAGCCGCATAACAAGCTCTGGAAACACCATATATTTT. Translated: CASSRITSSGNTIYF. The chain employs TRBV6-5 and TRBJ1-3; D not certain. The CDR3 has 15 amino acids. Trimming pared 6 bases from V and 0 bases from J, leaving 12 bases between. The germline gives CDR1 MNHEY, CDR2 SVGAGI.

The CDR3 loop is CASSPREGGGYGYTF. The CDR3 DNA follows: TGTGCCAGCAGTCCCCGGGAAGGAGGTGGCTATGGCTACACCTTC. The J gene is TRBJ1-2, the V gene TRBV6-5, with D unresolved. Germline loops: CDR1 MNHEY, CDR2 SVGAGI. V dropped 5 bases and J dropped 4 bases, with 17 bases sitting between them. CDR3 length: 15 amino acids.

V and J are TRBV18 and TRBJ2-3; 7 nucleotides agree with TRBD1. In germline, CDR1 is KGHSH, CDR2 LQKENI. This CDR3 region has 15 residues. V gave up 4 bases and J gave up 2 bases; unmatched junction bases: 6. CDR3 sequence (DNA): TGTGCCAGCTCACGTACAGGGGTCCCCACAGATACGCAGTATTTT. Amino acids: CASSRTGVPTDTQYF.

This clone was observed a single time. This chain uses TRBV7-2 with TRBJ2-7; D is perhaps TRBD1 (6 bases). CDR1 is SGHTA and CDR2 is FQGNSA in the germline V gene. Trimming removed 4 bases at V and 0 bases at J, with 13 bases between. The CDR3 has 15 residues. As DNA, the CDR3 is TGTGCCAGCAGCTCCGATTGGACAGACTCCTACGAGCAGTACTTC. It translates to CASSSDWTDSYEQYF.

The chain employs TRBV28 and TRBJ1-2, with D hard to call. Trimming removed 5 bases at V and 3 bases at J, with 10 bases between. This CDR3 contains 13 residues. Germline-derived CDR1 and CDR2 are MDHEN and SYDVKM. This chain's CDR3 is CASSPEADYGYTF. CDR3 nucleotides: TGTGCCAGCAGTCCCGAGGCAGACTATGGCTACACCTTC.

The chain carries TRBV11-3 and TRBJ2-5, with 14 bases matching TRBD2. J lost 5 bases, V lost 5 bases, and 7 bases had no gene match. Germline CDR1 is SGHNT and CDR2 is YENEEA. The CDR3 has 16 residues. The CDR3 DNA reads TGTGCCAGCAGCCCCCGGACTAGCGGGGGGACGGAGACCCAGTACTTC. Translated: CASSPRTSGGTETQYF.

The V call is TRBV10-3, the J call TRBJ2-5, with 15 positions matching TRBD2. V was pared by 10 bases and J by 10 bases, with 10 bases of the junction left unmatched. The CDR3 is 14 residues long. CDR1 and CDR2 (germline): ENHRY, SYGVKD. The CDR3 DNA reads as TGTGCCAGAAGGGCGGGACTAGCGGGAGGTGGCCAGTACTTC. It yields the protein CARRAGLAGGGQYF.

This clone showed up just once. This chain connects TRBV10-3 to TRBJ1-1; 12 bases line up with TRBD1. The J segment lost 7 bases and the V segment lost 2 bases, leaving 5 bases of the junction unmatched. Germline CDR1 reads ENHRY; CDR2 reads SYGVKD. The CDR3 is 15 amino acids. Here the CDR3 reads CAISEGDRGRLEAFF. In DNA form, the CDR3 reads TGTGCCATCAGTGAGGGGGACAGGGGGCGCCTTGAAGCTTTCTTT.

J is TRBJ2-3 and V is TRBV29-1, with D unclear. Looked up from germline, CDR1 is SQVTM and CDR2 is ANQGSEA. The CDR3 runs 13 residues. Deletions cut 4 bases from V and 5 bases from J, with 13 bases between. For the CDR3, the DNA is TGCAGCGTTGCCCTTCCCCTCCTAGATACGCAGTATTTT. Protein product: CSVALPLLDTQYF.

On this clone: At one of its ends the junction is not consistent with the germline gene, which may arise from a read error. The chain employs TRBV6-5 and TRBJ1-2, with 7 bases identical to TRBD1. Per germline, CDR1 MNHEY and CDR2 SVGAGI. This CDR3 comprises 14 residues. As DNA, the CDR3 is TGTGCCAGCTGTTACTTTGGTTCAGGGGGGGGCTACACCTTC. Its translation: CASCYFGSGGGYTF.

The chain carries TRBV14 and TRBJ1-2; 7 bases align to TRBD1. Per germline, CDR1 SGHDN and CDR2 FVKESK. The CDR3 covers 14 residues. V dropped 2 bases and J dropped 5; count of bases not matched to a gene: 5. CDR3 DNA sequence: TGTGCCAGCAGCCAAACCGGGACAGATTATGGCTACACCTTC. The encoded protein is CASSQTGTDYGYTF.

The V gene is TRBV11-2, the J gene TRBJ1-4, with D tentatively TRBD1 (5 bases). Germline CDR1 is SGHAT and CDR2 is FQNNGV. The CDR3 is made up of 15 amino acids. V was cut by 5 bases and J by 7 bases, with 17 bases left in between. CDR3 DNA sequence: TGTGCCAGCAGCCCCCTTGGGGGGGTGGCTGAAAAACTGTTTTTT. It is translated as CASSPLGGVAEKLFF.

The chain uses TRBV19 and TRBJ1-1, with D maybe TRBD1 (6 bases). The ends were cut back, 5 bases at V and 1 base at J, with 14 bases in the middle. Germline-derived CDR1 and CDR2 are LNHDA and SQIVND (reference sequence). The CDR3 loop spans 15 amino acids. This CDR3 reads CASSSGGKQNTEAFF. The CDR3, as DNA: TGTGCCAGTAGTTCGGGGGGCAAGCAGAACACTGAAGCTTTCTTT. Based on the CDR3 plus reference TRBV19 and TRBJ1-1, the full variable domain is DGGITQSPKYLFRKEGQNVTLSCEQNLNHDAMYWYRQDPGQGLRLIYYSQIVNDFQKGDIAEGYSVSREKKESFPLTVTSAQKNPTAFYLCASSSGGKQNTEAFFGQGTRLTVV.

As for this clone: Germline is not matched at one junction end, which may reflect a read error. The chain carries TRBV4-2 and TRBJ2-6; 9 bases match TRBD1. Germline CDR1 and CDR2: LGHNA and YNFKEQ. The CDR3 totals 17 residues. CDR3 bases: TGTGCCAGCAGCCAAGGGACAGGGGACTCTGGGGCCAACGTGCTGACTTTC. Protein product: CASSQGTGDSGANVLTF.